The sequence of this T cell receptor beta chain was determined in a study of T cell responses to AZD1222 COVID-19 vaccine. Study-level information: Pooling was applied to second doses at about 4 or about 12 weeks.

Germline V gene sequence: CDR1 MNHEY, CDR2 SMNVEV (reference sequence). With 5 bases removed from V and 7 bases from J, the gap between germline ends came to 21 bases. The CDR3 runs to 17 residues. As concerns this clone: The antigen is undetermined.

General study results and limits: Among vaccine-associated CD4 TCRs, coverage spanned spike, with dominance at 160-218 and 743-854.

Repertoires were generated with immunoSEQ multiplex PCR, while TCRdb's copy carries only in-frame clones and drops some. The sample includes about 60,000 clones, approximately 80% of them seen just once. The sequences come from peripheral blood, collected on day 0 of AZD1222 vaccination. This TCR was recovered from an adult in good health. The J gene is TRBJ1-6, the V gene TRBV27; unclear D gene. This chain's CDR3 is CASSTVRRDRKNSPLHF. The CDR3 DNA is TGTGCCAGCAGTACCGTCAGGAGGGATCGAAAAAATTCACCCCTCCACTTT.